The rows below give T cell receptor beta chains drawn from one sample of a study of T cell changes during pregnancy in multiple sclerosis. The assay was immunoSEQ multiplex PCR, and TCRdb's table has in-frame clones only and misses some. The sample includes 89,000 or so clones, about 90% of them seen just once. Sequencing used PBMCs, obtained in the first trimester of pregnancy. The source of these receptors is a female donor in good health, serving as a control in a pregnancy study. Some clones in this sample may be carry-over from other donors' samples. Both conserved end residues are part of each CDR3. D genes are given only for firm matches. Not every row has a clone size; where given, it reads once, few, many or a size class.

TRBV6-1,NA,TRBD1,TRBJ1-6,TGTGCCAGCAGTGAGTTGGACAGGGGGAATTCACCCCTCCACTTT,CASSELDRGNSPLHF
TRBV19,few,NA,TRBJ1-1,TGTGCCAGCGGAGTCCAAAACACTGAAGCTTTCTTT,CASGVQNTEAFF
TRBV27,NA,TRBD1,TRBJ2-7,TGTGCCAGCAGTTTTTCCGGGACAGGGAACTATAACGGGCAGTACTTC,CASSFSGTGNYNGQYF
TRBV15,NA,TRBD2,TRBJ2-5,TGTGCCACCAGCAGAGAGGCCCTAGCGGGGGGAGGTTCGGAGACCCAGTACTTC,CATSREALAGGGSETQYF
TRBV5-4,NA,TRBD2,TRBJ2-1,TGTGCCAGCAGCCCCACTAGCGGGAGCTACAATGAGCAGTTCTTC,CASSPTSGSYNEQFF
TRBV23-1,NA,NA,TRBJ2-7,TGCGCCAGCAGTCTCCGCCAGTACGAGCAGTACTTC,CASSLRQYEQYF
TRBV11-1,NA,NA,TRBJ2-2,TGTGCCAGCAGCTTGTGGAGGGAGTTAGGCGGGGAGCTGTTTTTT,CASSLWRELGGELFF
TRBV6-5,NA,TRBD2,TRBJ2-5,TGTGCCAGCAGTTATGGGGGGGGGAACCAAGAGACCCAGTACTTC,CASSYGGGNQETQYF
TRBV7-6,NA,NA,TRBJ2-2,TGTGCCAGCAGCTCGGACAGCACCGGGGAGCTGTTTTTT,CASSSDSTGELFF
TRBV10-3,NA,NA,TRBJ1-1,TGTGCCATCAGTGATTCAGGTGAAGCTTTCTTT,CAISDSGEAFF
TRBV10-3,NA,NA,TRBJ2-5,TGTGCCATCAGTTCCGGACAGCAAGAGACCCAGTACTTC,CAISSGQQETQYF
TRBV18,once,TRBD1,TRBJ1-1,TGTGCCAGCTCAACTGAGGGGACAGGGACAGTCGGGAACACTGAAGCTTTCTTT,CASSTEGTGTVGNTEAFF
TRBV15,NA,NA,TRBJ2-2,TGTGCCACCAGCCAGGGGGGCAGCGCCACCGGGGAGCTGTTTTTT,CATSQGGSATGELFF
TRBV11-3,NA,NA,TRBJ2-1,TGTGCCAGCAGCTTAGATACCAGAGGCGAGCAGTTCTTC,CASSLDTRGEQFF
TRBV5-6,few,TRBD2,TRBJ2-1,TGTGCCAGCAGATCCGGGACTAGCAGCTACAATGAGCAGTTCTTC,CASRSGTSSYNEQFF
TRBV5-4,NA,TRBD1,TRBJ2-2,TGTGCCAGCAGCTCGCCGGGACAGGGGAACACCGGGGAGCTGTTTTTT,CASSSPGQGNTGELFF
TRBV14,NA,TRBD2,TRBJ2-2,TGTGCCAGCAGCCTACGGACTAGCGGAGGTACCGGGGAGCTGTTTTTT,CASSLRTSGGTGELFF
TRBV28,NA,TRBD1,TRBJ2-7,TGTGCCAGCAGTTCGGGACAGTTCTCCTACGAGCAGTACTTC,CASSSGQFSYEQYF
TRBV28,NA,TRBD2,TRBJ2-1,TGTGCCAGCAGCTCCTATGGGCGGGAGGAGGTCTACAATGAGCAGTTCTTC,CASSSYGREEVYNEQFF
TRBV28,NA,TRBD1,TRBJ2-3,TGTGCCAGCAGTTTCCTCACAGGGGGCACAGATACGCAGTATTTT,CASSFLTGGTDTQYF
TRBV19,few,NA,TRBJ1-1,TGTGCCAGTAGTATAATAGGCAGGGGGAACACTGAAGCTTTCTTT,CASSIIGRGNTEAFF
TRBV5-1,NA,NA,TRBJ2-1,TGCGCCAGCAGCCCCGGAGCGAGGGACAATGAGCAGTTCTTC,CASSPGARDNEQFF
TRBV18,NA,NA,TRBJ2-6,TGTGCCAGCTCGCCGAATCAGTCCGGGGCCAACGTCCTGACTTTC,CASSPNQSGANVLTF
TRBV7-9,NA,TRBD1,TRBJ2-3,TGTGCCAGCAGCTCGGACAGGGGGCATCCAGATACGCAGTATTTT,CASSSDRGHPDTQYF
TRBV4-3,NA,TRBD2,TRBJ2-1,TGCGCCAGCAGCCAAGAAAGCGGGGTTCCCTACAATGAGCAGTTCTTC,CASSQESGVPYNEQFF
TRBV5-8,NA,TRBD1,TRBJ1-2,TGTGCCAGCAGCTTAGCCGACAGGGGTCATGGCTACACCTTC,CASSLADRGHGYTF
TRBV6-4,NA,TRBD2,TRBJ2-3,TGTGCCAGCAGACCAGCTAGCGGGGACACAGATACGCAGTATTTT,CASRPASGDTDTQYF
TRBV5-1,NA,NA,TRBJ1-1,TGCGCCAGCAGCACCAGGGACACTTACACTGAAGCTTTCTTT,CASSTRDTYTEAFF
TRBV9,NA,TRBD1,TRBJ2-1,TGTGCCAGCAGCCCCCAACAGGGGCAGAATGAGCAGTTCTTC,CASSPQQGQNEQFF
TRBV5-4,NA,NA,TRBJ1-6,TGTGCCAGCAGCTCGTCTGTGCGAAATAATTCACCCCTCCACTTT,CASSSSVRNNSPLHF